The clone carrying this T cell receptor beta chain was counted once. Participants spanned ages about 18 to 90 years and resided in about two dozen US areas. Cohorts were based on clinical histories the participants reported. The sample is drawn from a study of blood T cell repertoires in COVID-19. Overall study: From the United States, Italy and Spain came samples of acute and convalescent COVID-19. Sources were T cells, B-cell-depleted T cells, or PBMCs; the material itself was cDNA or gDNA.

Sequenced by immunoSEQ multiplex PCR; TCRdb stores in-frame clones only, minus some. The sample holds over 200,000 clones, about nine tenths seen once. The J segment lost 4 bases and the V segment lost 5 bases, leaving 17 bases of the junction unmatched. This CDR3 comprises 18 residues. Germline CDR1 and CDR2: LNHDA and SQIVND (reference sequence). The TCR comes from a man aged 18 to 30 with acute COVID-19. Sequences were obtained from PBMCs or T cells enriched from blood (not recorded which). J is TRBJ2-3 and V is TRBV19; 8 positions match TRBD2. Here the CDR3 DNA reads TGTGCCAGTAGTGTGATTTTCAGGACGAGCGGGAGCGCAGATACGCAGTATTTT. Protein: CASSVIFRTSGSADTQYF.